The clone carrying this T cell receptor (beta chain) was seen at least ten times. Its target is unknown. This entry belongs to a study of molecular identifiers for immune sequencing clone quantification. General study findings and limits: More than 97% of effector molecules, versus under 1% of naive-cell molecules, belonged to clones above 20 RNA copies. Jurkat TCR RNA spiked in from one cell reportedly remained identifiable amid about a million naive cells.

Trimming removed 6 bases from V and 4 bases from J, with 9 bases in between. This CDR3 contains 12 residues. TCRdb reprocessed the PCR reads via MiXCR and lists one record per CDR3 protein. The repertoire consists of around 470,000 distinct CDR3 sequences, with roughly a fifth occurring once and the leading ten covering 0.7% to 1%. Sorting isolated naive CD8 T cells as CD8+CD4-CCR7+CD45RA+ events. The sequence was obtained from a human donor in good health. Some libraries in this study had Jurkat cell RNA spiked in. This sequence joins TRBV12-3 or TRBV12-4 and TRBJ1-1; D unclear. Material for sequencing was naive CD8+ T cells from blood, with Jurkat cell RNA spiked in. Subset: FACS-sorted CD8+CD4-CCR7+CD45RA+ naive T cells. The CDR3 loop reads CASRPPGTEAFF. The CDR3 DNA sequence: TGTGCCAGCAGGCCCCCGGGCACTGAAGCTTTCTTT.